This TCR beta chain was observed in a study of blood T cells in healthy people across ages. General study points: Fewer expanded clones and more diversity marked long-lived versus aged donors. Estimates of diversity drawn from one million T cells were considered underestimates.

Only a few counts were recorded for this clonotype. What it binds is not known. The CDR3 loop spans 15 amino acids. The V segment lost 3 bases and the J segment 1 base; nucleotides outside the gene matches: 4. Per germline, CDR1 SGHDN and CDR2 FVKESK. PCR was performed a second time for about 6 to 11 cycles using a sample-barcoded 5' primer and a J-beta primer mix. TCRdb fed the 5' RACE reads into MiXCR, producing one record per CDR3 protein. The table includes around 800,000 distinct CDR3 sequences, 44% detected once. The chain links TRBV14 to TRBJ2-7, with 9 bases identical to TRBD1. Specimen: blood. This TCR derives from a man aged 55 to 69 in good health. CDR3 nucleotides: TGTGCCAGCAGCCAGGGACAGGGACGGTCCTACGAGCAGTACTTC. Encoded protein: CASSQGQGRSYEQYF.